This TCR beta chain is from a study of T cell responses to AZD1222 COVID-19 vaccine. Turning to the study itself: The study pooled second doses at about 4 or about 12 weeks. Overall study findings and caveats: Increases in Spike-specific TCR breadth and depth were seen after two AZD1222 doses. Repertoire samples came only from after the peak T cell response. Baseline seropositives among AZD1222 recipients totaled only five to seven.

Germline lookup yields CDR1 MNHEY and CDR2 SVGAGI. Trimming removed 0 bases at V and 0 bases at J, with 8 bases between. The CDR3 totals 16 residues. Repertoires were generated with immunoSEQ multiplex PCR, while TCRdb's copy carries only in-frame clones and drops some. The sample yields roughly 85,000 clones, roughly nine tenths seen once. This clone was counted a single time. Its antigen is still unknown. The rearrangement links TRBV6-5 to TRBJ1-4, with D hard to call. The sequence was obtained from an adult in good health. The material sequenced was peripheral blood, taken on day 0 of AZD1222 vaccination. CDR3 coding DNA: TGTGCCAGCAGTTACTCCGCCGGAGCAACTAATGAAAAACTGTTTTTT. Translation gives CASSYSAGATNEKLFF.